These 19 T cell receptor beta chains came from one sample sequenced in a study of shared clonotypes between healthy human individuals. TCRdb keeps only in-frame clones here, not all; method: immunoSEQ multiplex PCR. The sample has approximately 2.4 million clones, about 94% seen once. The sample taken for sequencing was naive CD4+ T cells sorted from blood. Specified subset: CD45RA+ positively selected. The receptors stem from a man in his late teens or twenties in good health.

This clone was recorded once. The chain combines TRBV18 with TRBJ1-5, with 8 bases aligning to TRBD1. The CDR3 is made up of 16 amino acids. Losses at the gene ends were 3 bases for V and 3 bases for J; bases not matched to a gene: 7. In germline, CDR1 is KGHSH, CDR2 LQKENI. The CDR3 sequence: CASSPPGQGDNQPQHF. The CDR3 nucleotides read TGTGCCAGCTCACCCCCCGGACAGGGCGACAATCAGCCCCAGCATTTT.

The chain links TRBV6-5 to TRBJ2-7; 9 bases match TRBD2. V lost 4 bases to trimming and J lost 1 base; unmatched junction nucleotides: 8. Per the germline V gene, CDR1 is MNHEY and CDR2 is SVGAGI. This CDR3 region has 16 residues. CDR3 DNA: TGTGCCAGCAGTTTCTCGGCTAGCGGGGCTTCCTACGAGCAGTACTTC. This gives the protein CASSFSASGASYEQYF.

V gene TRBV7-2 combines with J gene TRBJ2-1; 8 positions agree with TRBD2. CDR1 and CDR2 (germline): SGHTA, FQGNSA. Germline trimming cut 0 bases from V and 4 bases from J; bases unmatched to any gene: 5. The CDR3 is 16 amino acids. The CDR3: CASSLASPGGYNEQFF. The CDR3 DNA reads as TGTGCCAGCAGCTTAGCGAGTCCGGGAGGGTACAATGAGCAGTTCTTC.

The chain is built from TRBV6-5 and TRBJ2-5, with TRBD1 matching over 7 bases. V lost 2 bases, J lost 7 bases, and 4 bases stayed unmatched. The CDR3 spans 13 residues. Germline-derived CDR1 and CDR2 are MNHEY and SVGAGI. The CDR3 here is CASSYLKGATQYF. The CDR3 DNA is TGTGCCAGCAGTTACCTGAAGGGGGCGACCCAGTACTTC.

This clone appeared a single time. The rearrangement links TRBV4-1 to TRBJ2-2, with D maybe TRBD1 (6 bases). The CDR3 loop spans 17 amino acids. Germline V CDR1 and CDR2: MGHRA, YSYEKL. Between the trimmed V and J ends, which lost 4 bases and 3 bases, there was a span of 18 bases. DNA for the CDR3: TGCGCCAGCAGCCTCTCGGACAGTCATGTCTACACCGGGGAGCTGTTTTTT. Translation gives CASSLSDSHVYTGELFF.

The V gene is TRBV5-1, the J gene TRBJ1-5; tentatively, D is TRBD1 (5 bases). CDR1 SGHRS and CDR2 YFSETQ come from the germline V gene. This CDR3 contains 15 residues. V was cut by 0 bases and J by 4 bases, with 11 bases left in between. The DNA for the CDR3 is TGCGCCAGCAGCTTGGCAGGGCGGCCTAATCAGCCCCAGCATTTT. Its protein is CASSLAGRPNQPQHF.

J is TRBJ1-1 and V is TRBV7-6; D is unresolved. With 1 base removed from V and 11 bases from J, the gap between germline ends came to 14 bases. CDR1 is SGHVS, CDR2 FNYEAQ, per germline. This CDR3 comprises 13 residues. CDR3: CASSLGSLSPAFF. CDR3 in DNA: TGTGCCAGCAGCTTAGGATCTTTGTCACCCGCTTTCTTT.

The genes are TRBV4-2 and TRBJ2-7; 7 nucleotides match TRBD1. CDR3 length: 16 residues. CDR1 LGHNA and CDR2 YNFKEQ come from the germline V gene. The V gene end was trimmed by 0 bases and the J gene end by 3 bases; junction bases not matched to a gene: 8. The CDR3 DNA sequence: TGTGCCAGCAGCCAAGAAGGAGTGCGACAGGGCTACGAGCAGTACTTC. It is translated as CASSQEGVRQGYEQYF.

The table lists this clone with a count of one. This chain joins TRBV16 and TRBJ1-6; D might be TRBD1 (6 bases). This CDR3 has 16 residues. The germline gives CDR1 KGHSY, CDR2 FQNENV. V was clipped by 4 bases and J by 6 bases, with 16 bases between them. The CDR3 is CASSRLPGHPNSPLHF. Here the CDR3 DNA reads TGTGCCAGCAGCCGTCTACCGGGACACCCTAATTCACCCCTCCACTTT.

This rearrangement joins TRBV10-3 to TRBJ2-7; 9 bases agree with TRBD1. This CDR3 spans 14 amino acids. With V trimmed by 2 bases and J by 4 bases, 3 bases remained unmatched. Germline assignment: CDR1 ENHRY and CDR2 SYGVKD. CDR3 sequence (DNA): TGTGCCATCAGTGAGCGGGGACAGGGATACGAGCAGTACTTC. Protein product: CAISERGQGYEQYF.

This chain uses TRBV6-6 with TRBJ1-4; 8 bases are a match to TRBD1. The CDR3 is made up of 15 amino acids. With V trimmed by 6 bases and J by 3 bases, 6 bases remained unmatched. Germline CDR1 and CDR2: MNHNY and SVGAGI (reference sequence). CDR3 protein: CASRGQVNPNEKLFF. In nucleotides, the CDR3 is TGTGCCAGCAGGGGACAGGTGAACCCTAATGAAAAACTGTTTTTT.

The chain recombines TRBV7-9 with TRBJ1-5, with a tentative D call TRBD1 (6 bases). CDR3 length: 13 residues. From germline, CDR1 is SEHNR and CDR2 FQNEAQ (reference sequence). The V gene lost 3 bases and the J gene lost 6 bases, with 9 bases spanning the gap. This CDR3 is CASSFQGSQPQHF. The CDR3 bases are TGTGCCAGCAGCTTCCAGGGGAGTCAGCCCCAGCATTTT.

J is TRBJ2-7 and V is TRBV6-5; D uncertain. Germline V gene sequence: CDR1 MNHEY, CDR2 SVGAGI. V shed 5 bases and J shed 6 bases, with 14 bases lying between them. The CDR3 sequence is 13 residues long. CDR3 in amino acids: CASSPVGFREQYF. The CDR3 DNA sequence: TGTGCCAGCAGTCCCGTGGGTTTTCGCGAGCAGTACTTC.

This clone was recorded once. The chain carries TRBV9 and TRBJ2-3, with no clear D. With 5 bases removed from V and 1 base from J, the gap between germline ends came to 14 bases. The CDR3 runs to 15 residues. Germline V CDR1 and CDR2: SGDLS, YYNGEE. The CDR3 region is CASSETPDGTDTQYF. As DNA, the CDR3 is TGTGCCAGCAGTGAGACCCCGGATGGCACAGATACGCAGTATTTT.

The chain combines TRBV19 with TRBJ1-4, with D possibly matching TRBD1 (5 bases). CDR1 and CDR2 (germline): LNHDA, SQIVND (reference sequence). Trimming left V 8 bases short and J 7 bases short, with 17 bases between. The CDR3 sequence is 14 residues long. The CDR3 loop reads CASRPTGGGEKLFF. DNA for the CDR3: TGTGCCAGTCGACCTACAGGTGGCGGTGAAAAACTGTTTTTT.

The V and J genes are TRBV7-9 and TRBJ2-7, with TRBD1 matching over 9 bases. Germline CDR1 reads SEHNR; CDR2 reads FQNEAQ (reference sequence). Trimming cost V 1 base and J 2 bases; bases outside gene matches: 6. CDR3 length equals 16 residues. Here the CDR3 DNA reads TGTGCCAGCAGCTTAGGGACAGGGGCACCTACCTACGAGCAGTACTTC. Protein: CASSLGTGAPTYEQYF.

This CDR3 is CARRGKDILLSYEQYF. CDR3 nucleotides: TGTGCCAGGAGAGGGAAGGACATCCTCCTCTCCTACGAGCAGTACTTC. The genes are TRBV9 and TRBJ2-7; tentatively, D is TRBD1 or TRBD2 (5 bases each). The CDR3 spans 16 residues. Trimming took 8 bases from V and 0 from J, leaving 21 bases between them. The germline V gene has CDR1 SGDLS and CDR2 YYNGEE.

Turning to this clone: This sample includes further DNA sequences coding for the same CDR3. The rearrangement links TRBV18 to TRBJ1-1; TRBD1 aligns across 9 bases. The J segment lost 5 bases and the V segment lost 3 bases, leaving 4 bases of the junction unmatched. Germline V lookup: CDR1 KGHSH, CDR2 LQKENI. The CDR3 extends over 14 amino acids. CDR3 protein: CASSPPTGGTEAFF. For the CDR3, the DNA is TGTGCCAGCTCACCTCCGACAGGGGGAACTGAAGCTTTCTTT.

This rearrangement joins TRBV19 to TRBJ2-1; TRBD2 agrees at 7 bases. CDR1 and CDR2 (germline): LNHDA, SQIVND (reference sequence). With 4 bases clipped from V and 9 bases from J, the junction kept 3 bases outside the gene matches. This CDR3 region has 12 residues. CDR3 coding DNA: TGTGCCAGTAGTACGGCGGGGGTTGAGCAGTTCTTC. This translates into CASSTAGVEQFF.